Below, 4 T cell receptor beta chains from the same sample are listed, as sequenced in a study of technical replicates of blood from four donors. The repertoire was sequenced with immunoSEQ multiplex PCR; TCRdb's copy has only in-frame clones and lacks some. The sample lists over 55,000 clones; 85% to 95% were seen once. Material: PBMCs. The receptors shown here come from a human donor in good health. Some clones in this sample may be carry-over from other donors' samples.

The chain couples TRBV5-4 to TRBJ2-1, with TRBD1 identical over 7 bases. This CDR3 has 16 amino acids. Germline V gives CDR1 SGHNT, CDR2 YYREEE (reference sequence). V shed 5 bases, J shed 3 bases, and the junction held 11 bases outside the gene matches. In DNA form, the CDR3 reads TGTGCCAGCAGGGAACCCGGGACAGCCAGCTACAATGAGCAGTTCTTC. Its translation is CASREPGTASYNEQFF.

The gene calls are TRBV7-6 and TRBJ2-2, with TRBD2 identical over 7 bases. From germline, CDR1 is SGHVS and CDR2 FNYEAQ. The CDR3 contains 18 residues. V shed 5 bases, J shed 4 bases, and the junction held 16 bases outside the gene matches. CDR3 region: CASSTPLGAGLSTGELFF. DNA for the CDR3: TGTGCCAGCAGCACACCCCTGGGAGCGGGGTTATCCACCGGGGAGCTGTTTTTT.

The chain has TRBV30 and TRBJ2-6, with 9 bases identical to TRBD2. Germline-derived CDR1 and CDR2 are GTSNPN and SVGIG (reference sequence). V trimming: 1 base; J trimming: 4 bases; junction bases outside the gene matches: 8. The CDR3 covers 17 residues. This CDR3 is CAWSGLAGALGANVLTF. The CDR3 coding sequence is TGTGCCTGGAGTGGGTTAGCGGGAGCTCTGGGGGCCAACGTCCTGACTTTC.

The rearrangement links TRBV5-4 to TRBJ2-5; 7 nucleotides line up with TRBD1. Germline V gene sequence: CDR1 SGHNT, CDR2 YYREEE (reference sequence). The length of the CDR3 is 14 residues. Trimming at V came to 4 bases and at J to 4 bases, leaving 7 bases not matched to a gene. CDR3 sequence: CASSLRGGTETQYF. The CDR3 nucleotides are TGTGCCAGCAGCCTGAGAGGGGGCACAGAGACCCAGTACTTC.